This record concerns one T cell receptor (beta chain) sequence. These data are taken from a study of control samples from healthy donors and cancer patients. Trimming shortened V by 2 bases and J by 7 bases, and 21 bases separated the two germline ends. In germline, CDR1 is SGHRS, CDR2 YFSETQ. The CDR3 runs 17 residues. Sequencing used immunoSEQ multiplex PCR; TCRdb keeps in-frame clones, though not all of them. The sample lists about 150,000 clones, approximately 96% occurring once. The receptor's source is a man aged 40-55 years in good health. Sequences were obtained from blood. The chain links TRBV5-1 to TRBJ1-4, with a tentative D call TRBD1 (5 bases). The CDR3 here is CASSLGGGRQGGEKLFF. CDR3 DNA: TGCGCCAGCAGCTTAGGTGGAGGAAGGCAGGGAGGTGAAAAACTGTTTTTT. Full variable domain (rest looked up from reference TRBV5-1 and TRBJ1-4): KAGVTQTPRYLIKTRGQQVTLSCSPISGHRSVSWYQQTPGQGLQFLFEYFSETQRNKGNFPGRFSGRQFSNSRSEMNVSTLELGDSALYLCASSLGGGRQGGEKLFFGSGTQLSVL.